This T cell receptor (beta chain) was captured in a study of shared clonotypes between healthy human individuals. Study-wide findings and caveats: Deeper or shallower sequencing was expected to change how clonotypes are shared among donors.

Comments on this clone: No antigen is known for it.

Naive CD8 isolation took CD45RO-negative cells positively selected for CCR7 and excluded terminally differentiated effector memory CD45RA+ cells. Assay used: immunoSEQ multiplex PCR; TCRdb lists only in-frame clones, some missing. This table holds roughly 590,000 clones, 95% to 96% found once. The sequence derives from a woman in her twenties or thirties in good health. Sequencing was performed on naive CD8+ T cells sorted from blood.

In nucleotides, the CDR3 is TGTGCCAGCCGTAGCGGAGGGACCTACGAGCAGTACTTC. It yields the protein CASRSGGTYEQYF. This sequence joins TRBV27 and TRBJ2-5; TRBD2 is a possible D gene (6 bases). The J call may not be correct, given that the DNA end is closer to TRBJ2-7. This CDR3 contains 13 residues. Germline V lookup: CDR1 MNHEY, CDR2 SMNVEV (reference sequence).